Shown below are 11 T cell receptor beta chains from a single sample sequenced in a study of blood T cells in healthy people across ages. Combining a sample-barcoded 5' primer with a J-beta primer mix, a second PCR ran for about 7 to 11 cycles. TCRdb reprocessed the 5' RACE reads via MiXCR and lists one record per CDR3 protein. The repertoire holds 790,000 or so distinct CDR3 sequences, with about half as singletons. The sample taken for sequencing was blood. The receptors come from a man older than 75 in good health.

The CDR3 protein is CASGAGSTPLHF. The DNA for the CDR3 is TGTGCCAGCGGCGCAGGGAGTACACCCCTCCACTTT. The rearrangement links TRBV2 to TRBJ1-6; possible D gene TRBD1, 5 bases. V was pared by 8 bases and J by 11 bases, with 13 bases between. Germline V gene data show CDR1 as SNHLY and CDR2 as FYNNEI. The CDR3 is made up of 12 amino acids.

A note on this clonotype: Germline and junction disagree at one end, which may indicate a read error. J is TRBJ1-6 and V is TRBV12-3 or TRBV12-4; D might be TRBD1 (5 bases). The CDR3 is 16 amino acids. CDR3 protein: CAGSLAGTRNNSPLHF. The CDR3 coding sequence is TGTGCCGGCAGTTTAGCTGGGACGCGAAATAATTCACCCCTCCACTTT.

In this sample, this clonotype turned up many times. The rearrangement uses TRBV28 and TRBJ2-1, with TRBD2 as a possible D gene (5 bases). The V end was cut by 5 bases, the J end by 0 bases, with 11 bases between. The CDR3 is 15 residues long. CDR1 and CDR2 from the germline V gene are MDHEN and SYDVKM. The CDR3, as DNA: TGTGCCAGCAGTACCGGGGAACACTCCTACAATGAGCAGTTCTTC. Translating gives CASSTGEHSYNEQFF.

This clonotype was recorded a few times. The chain recombines TRBV10-3 with TRBJ1-6; unclear D gene. The germline V gene has CDR1 ENHRY and CDR2 SYGVKD. The CDR3 is 13 residues long. Trimming removed 6 bases at V and 9 bases at J, with 12 bases between. The CDR3 bases are TGTGCCATCAGCGCCGGCGAGGGTTCACCCCTCCACTTT. Translated, it gives CAISAGEGSPLHF.

The chain carries TRBV5-1 and TRBJ2-7; the match to TRBD2 covers 7 bases. Germline V gene sequence: CDR1 SGHRS, CDR2 YFSETQ. Trimming cost V 3 bases and J 7 bases; bases outside gene matches: 16. The CDR3 runs 16 residues. The CDR3 is CASSSGGGRTPNEQYF. CDR3 in DNA: TGCGCCAGCAGCTCCGGTGGCGGGAGAACACCCAATGAGCAGTACTTC.

This chain connects TRBV5-1 to TRBJ2-1; no clear D gene. Germline-derived CDR1 and CDR2 are SGHRS and YFSETQ. This CDR3 spans 14 amino acids. V shed 5 bases and J shed 0 bases, with 9 bases lying between them. The CDR3 region is CASSRYSSYNEQFF. CDR3 DNA sequence: TGCGCCAGCAGTCGGTACAGCTCCTACAATGAGCAGTTCTTC.

The rearrangement links TRBV29-1 to TRBJ1-4; TRBD1 matches at 8 bases. Germline-derived CDR1 and CDR2 are SQVTM and ANQGSEA. This CDR3 is built from 13 residues. V shed 7 bases, J shed 10 bases, and the junction held 11 bases outside the gene matches. The CDR3 bases are TGCAGCGCCCAAGGACAGGGCGAGGGAAAACTGTTTTTT. Protein sequence: CSAQGQGEGKLFF.

The J gene is TRBJ1-4, the V gene TRBV28; D gene uncertain. The CDR3 consists of 15 residues. V was trimmed by 4 bases and J by 2 bases, leaving 11 bases between them. Germline lookup yields CDR1 MDHEN and CDR2 SYDVKM. CDR3 loop: CASSSDATTNEKLFF. CDR3 in DNA: TGTGCCAGCAGTTCGGATGCGACTACTAATGAAAAACTGTTTTTT.

Only one count was recorded for this clonotype. This chain connects TRBV6-6 to TRBJ2-3; the D call may be TRBD1 or TRBD2 (6 bases each). CDR3 length: 15 amino acids. Trimming removed 6 bases from V and 6 bases from J, with 19 bases in between. CDR1 is MNHNY, CDR2 SVGAGI, per germline (reference sequence). The CDR3 is CASSQGHLGGDTQYF. CDR3 DNA sequence: TGTGCCAGCAGCCAGGGACATCTAGGGGGGGATACGCAGTATTTT.

The V and J genes are TRBV2 and TRBJ2-1; TRBD2 might be the D (6 bases). CDR1 is SNHLY and CDR2 is FYNNEI in the germline V gene. Trimming took 3 bases from V and 9 from J, leaving 9 bases between them. The CDR3 runs 12 residues. The CDR3 DNA follows: TGTGCCAGCAGTGATCGGAGGGGTGAGCAGTTCTTC. Translating it yields CASSDRRGEQFF.

The sample holds a few counts of this clonotype. Written as DNA, the CDR3 is TGTGCCATCAGTAACCCAAGGGGGTCGAGAAGCTCCTACAATGAGCAGTTCTTC. Protein product: CAISNPRGSRSSYNEQFF. This chain links TRBV10-3 with TRBJ2-1; tentative D call: TRBD1 (6 bases). The V end was cut by 5 bases, the J end by 0 bases, with 20 bases between. Germline assignment: CDR1 ENHRY and CDR2 SYGVKD. The CDR3 consists of 18 residues.